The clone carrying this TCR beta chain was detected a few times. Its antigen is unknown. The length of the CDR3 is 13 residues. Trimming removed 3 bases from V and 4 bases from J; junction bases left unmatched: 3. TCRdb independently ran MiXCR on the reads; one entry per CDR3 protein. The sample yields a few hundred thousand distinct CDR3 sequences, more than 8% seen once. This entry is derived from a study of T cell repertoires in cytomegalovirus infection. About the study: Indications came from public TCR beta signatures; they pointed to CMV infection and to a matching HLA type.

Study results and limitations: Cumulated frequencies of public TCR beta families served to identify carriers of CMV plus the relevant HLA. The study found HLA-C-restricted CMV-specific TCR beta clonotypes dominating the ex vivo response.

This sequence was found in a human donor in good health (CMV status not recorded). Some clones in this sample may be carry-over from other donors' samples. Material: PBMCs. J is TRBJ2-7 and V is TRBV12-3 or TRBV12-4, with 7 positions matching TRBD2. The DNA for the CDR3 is TGTGCCAGCAGTTTTGGGGAGGGTTACGAGCAGTACTTC. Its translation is CASSFGEGYEQYF.